This record concerns one T cell receptor beta chain sequence. Its antigen remains undetermined. Per-nucleotide qualities are absent, and no much larger clonotype sits a single base away. The entry originates in a study of T-cell memory formation after mild COVID-19 (dated by TCRdb to the early 2020s). Regarding the complete study: Most TCR sequence clusters were specific to one of the two donors. In two donors, T-cell clones that expanded and contracted after mild COVID-19 were followed by sequencing TCRalpha and TCRbeta repertoires longitudinally. The cohort comprised two young, previously healthy adult volunteers, one female and one male. Beyond this particular receptor, the publication reports: SARS-CoV-2 specificity was not confirmed for the second-wave clones peaking on day 37. Only two mild cases were covered by the study, and larger cohorts that include severe cases with pre-infection samples were considered necessary. Contracting CD4+ clones were located mainly in the CM and EM memory subsets, whereas CD8+ clones were found to be enriched in EMRA. Balanced CD4/CD8 phenotypes were observed for clones contracting from day 15 to 85, whereas a bias towards CD4+ was observed for a second wave of clones expanding from day 15 to 37. Some responding clones were detected in pre-infection memory, which suggested that pre-existing cross-reactive memory T cells had joined the SARS-CoV-2 response.

CDR1 is given as SGHAT and CDR2 as FQDESV, both from the germline V gene (reference sequence). The germline ends are 13 bases apart after V is trimmed by 2 bases and J by 5 bases. From the cysteine through the phenylalanine, the CDR3 covers 15 amino acids. Only CDR3 DNA is held: 45 bases, read in frame from base 1. Sequencing instrument: Illumina NovaSeq 6000. cDNA libraries for TCRalpha and TCRbeta were prepared by 5'RACE using constant-segment primers, with sample barcodes and unique molecular identifiers added. Trizol reagent was used to extract RNA from every sample. Library amplification was performed in two PCR steps, and a second sample barcode and Illumina TruSeq adapters were introduced in the second step. Libraries were sequenced on an Illumina NovaSeq with 2 x 150 bp paired-end reads. The published analysis was carried out like this. With migec v1.2.7, reads were demultiplexed and then collapsed into UMI-guided consensus sequences. Using mixcr v2.1.11, the UMI consensuses were aligned to TRA and TRB V and J templates and assembled into clonotypes. A clonotype was counted as expanded or contracted only when both edgeR and NoisET called the clonotype significant, with the noise models trained on biological replicates. For edgeR calls, the thresholds were a false discovery rate-adjusted p below 0.01 and a log2 fold-change of 1. As an exploratory analysis of dynamics, max-normalized trajectories of the 1000 most abundant clonotypes were examined with PCA combined with hierarchical clustering. Each responding clone was given a CD4 or CD8 phenotype based on the CD4+ and CD8+ repertoires, which had been sequenced separately. Using fastp trimming at Q25 and MiXCR clonotype assembly, TCRdb reanalyzed the public sequencing data and kept in-frame beta chains. Rows are combined by CDR3 protein, so each entry shows the most common genes and DNA. TCRdb, rather than the study authors, made the V and J calls. Recorded for this sample are 100,000 to 130,000 distinct CDR3 sequences; 13% to 15% of them occurred a single time. The top ten clones comprise around 43% of the sample.

PBMCs were isolated by Ficoll-Paque density gradient centrifugation. The receptor's source is a man aged 18-30 years who had mild COVID-19 (a few samples of this study predate the infection). The sample titles of this study are shuffled in the database, so cell type and time point are left out; the donor was told from shared clones. The sequence links TRBV11-1 to TRBJ2-1; no D gene can be assigned with confidence. Sample: PBMCs or a T cell subset sorted from them (not recorded which). Here the CDR3 is given as CASSLLTTPNNEQFF. The base sequence is TGTGCCAGCAGCTTACTGACCACTCCCAACAATGAGCAGTTCTTC.